This T cell receptor (beta chain) was captured by sequencing in a study of CD8 T cells in ankylosing spondylitis. Study outcomes and limitations: Eight highly homologous variants formed a TCR beta motif that appeared characteristic of ankylosing spondylitis blood.

Looked up from germline, CDR1 is SGHRS and CDR2 is YFSETQ. CDR3 length: 14 residues. V dropped 0 bases and J dropped 6 bases, with 12 bases sitting between them. In TCRdb, the 5' RACE reads were re-called with MiXCR into one record per CDR3 protein. The sample contains 700,000 to 850,000 distinct CDR3 sequences, 12% of which appear only once. Worth noting for this clonotype: Its antigen is currently unknown.

The clonotype comes from a male donor with ankylosing spondylitis. The source material was blood, either unsorted or a sorted T cell fraction (not recorded which). The chain employs TRBV5-1 and TRBJ1-1; D ambiguous. The CDR3 region has the DNA TGCGCCAGCAGCTTGGAATGGAAACGGGCTGAAGCTTTCTTT. Translated: CASSLEWKRAEAFF.